The TCR beta chain under discussion was sequenced for a study of T-cell reconstitution after alpha-beta-depleted transplantation in children. Unique molecular identifiers were incorporated into the prepared TCRbeta library. TCRdb used MiXCR to reprocess the PCR reads, holding one entry per CDR3 protein. The data contain roughly 500,000 distinct CDR3 sequences, 10% of them singletons. Whole-study findings and limits: Several hundred expanded graft clones reportedly were the source of alpha-beta T cells about two months after transplant. It was surviving recipient T cells and thymic progenitors that gave some patients high TCRbeta diversity at day 60. T-cell counts and diversity were attributed mostly to newly produced T cells one year after transplant.

This clonotype occurred many times. Its cognate antigen is unknown. At one end the junction does not follow the germline gene, possibly because of a read error. The germline V gene encodes CDR1 KGHDR and CDR2 SFDVKD. This CDR3 spans 14 amino acids. The sequence was collected from a child aged 2 to 15 with inherited bone marrow failure, due to receive a stem cell transplant. The material was PBMCs, obtained before TCRalphabeta/CD19-depleted stem cell transplant. V gene TRBV24-1 combines with J gene TRBJ2-4; the D gene is possibly TRBD2 (6 bases). CDR3 nucleotide sequence: TGTGCCACCAGCGATTGGGGGGACAAAAACATTCAGTACTTC. Amino acids: CATSDWGDKNIQYF.